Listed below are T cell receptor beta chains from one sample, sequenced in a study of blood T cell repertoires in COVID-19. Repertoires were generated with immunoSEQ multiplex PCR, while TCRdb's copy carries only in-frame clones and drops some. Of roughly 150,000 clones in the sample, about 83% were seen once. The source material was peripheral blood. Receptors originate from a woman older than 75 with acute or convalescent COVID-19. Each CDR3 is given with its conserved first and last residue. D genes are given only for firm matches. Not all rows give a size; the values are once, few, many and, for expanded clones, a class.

CDR3: CASSLGQQNTEAFF
DNA: TGTGCCAGCAGCCTGGGACAGCAGAACACTGAAGCTTTCTTT
size: .
V: TRBV5-4
D: TRBD1
J: TRBJ1-1

CDR3: CASSTVTSGTDTQYF
DNA: TGTGCCAGCAGCACCGTGACTAGCGGCACAGATACGCAGTATTTT
size: few
V: TRBV9
D: TRBD2
J: TRBJ2-3

CDR3: CASSLGGYFTGELFF
DNA: TGTGCCAGCAGTTTGGGGGGATATTTTACCGGGGAGCTGTTTTTT
size: few
V: TRBV27
D: .
J: TRBJ2-2

CDR3: CASSFPGEQYF
DNA: TGTGCCAGCAGTTTTCCAGGGGAGCAGTACTTC
size: .
V: TRBV6-5
D: .
J: TRBJ2-7

CDR3: CASSFLTTGSTEAFF
DNA: TGTGCCAGCAGTTTCCTTACGACAGGGTCTACTGAAGCTTTCTTT
size: .
V: TRBV6-2/TRBV6-3
D: TRBD1
J: TRBJ1-1

CDR3: CASSGLLNTIYF
DNA: TGTGCCAGCAGTGGCCTCTTAAACACCATATATTTT
size: .
V: TRBV28
D: .
J: TRBJ1-3

CDR3: CASSLAVTDTGELFF
DNA: TGTGCCAGCAGCTTGGCTGTGACAGACACCGGGGAGCTGTTTTTT
size: .
V: TRBV5-4
D: .
J: TRBJ2-2

CDR3: CASSMGQGMNTEAFF
DNA: TGTGCCAGTAGTATGGGACAGGGGATGAACACTGAAGCTTTCTTT
size: .
V: TRBV19
D: TRBD1
J: TRBJ1-1

CDR3: CASSPTWDSSNQPQHF
DNA: TGTGCCAGTAGTCCTACGTGGGACAGTAGCAATCAGCCCCAGCATTTT
size: .
V: TRBV19
D: TRBD1
J: TRBJ1-5

CDR3: CASSIDRFNSPLHF
DNA: TGTGCCAGTAGTATCGACAGATTTAATTCACCCCTCCACTTT
size: .
V: TRBV19
D: .
J: TRBJ1-6

CDR3: CASSLPRQDYGYTF
DNA: TGTGCCAGTAGCCTCCCCCGACAGGACTATGGCTACACCTTC
size: .
V: TRBV19
D: .
J: TRBJ1-2

CDR3: CASSLTGVFNTEAFF
DNA: TGTGCCAGCAGTCTTACAGGGGTGTTTAACACTGAAGCTTTCTTT
size: .
V: TRBV7-2
D: TRBD1
J: TRBJ1-1

CDR3: CASSLGRGAAGNTIYF
DNA: TGCGCCAGCAGCTTGGGCCGGGGGGCGGCTGGAAACACCATATATTTT
size: few
V: TRBV5-1
D: .
J: TRBJ1-3

CDR3: CARSEGLAGTDTQYF
DNA: TGTGCCAGAAGCGAGGGACTAGCGGGGACAGATACGCAGTATTTT
size: .
V: TRBV5-3
D: TRBD2
J: TRBJ2-3

CDR3: CASSPTGGEQYF
DNA: TGTGCCAGCAGTCCCACAGGGGGTGAGCAGTACTTC
size: .
V: TRBV6-5
D: TRBD1
J: TRBJ2-7

CDR3: CASSIGREWNQPQHF
DNA: TGTGCCAGTAGTATAGGACGGGAGTGGAATCAGCCCCAGCATTTT
size: .
V: TRBV19
D: .
J: TRBJ1-5

CDR3: CASSLSTGRYGYTF
DNA: TGCGCCAGCAGCTTGTCGACAGGGAGGTATGGCTACACCTTC
size: .
V: TRBV5-1
D: TRBD1
J: TRBJ1-2

CDR3: CASRGQVQETQYF
DNA: TGTGCCAGCAGGGGACAGGTCCAAGAGACCCAGTACTTC
size: .
V: TRBV7-2
D: TRBD1
J: TRBJ2-5

CDR3: CATSRDSHVEMAFF
DNA: TGTGCCACCAGCAGAGATTCTCATGTAGAAATGGCTTTCTTT
size: .
V: TRBV15
D: .
J: TRBJ1-1

CDR3: CASRQGDRKNTEAFF
DNA: TGTGCCAGCAGGCAAGGCGACAGGAAGAACACTGAAGCTTTCTTT
size: .
V: TRBV3-1/TRBV3-2
D: .
J: TRBJ1-1

CDR3: CASSETLRSWGYTF
DNA: TGTGCCAGCAGTGAAACCCTACGCTCGTGGGGCTACACCTTC
size: .
V: TRBV2
D: .
J: TRBJ1-2

CDR3: CASSEGDTFYGYTF
DNA: TGCGCCAGCAGTGAGGGGGACACCTTCTATGGCTACACCTTC
size: .
V: TRBV10-2
D: .
J: TRBJ1-2

CDR3: CASSPPEGQGNEKLFF
DNA: TGTGCCAGCAGCCCCCCCGAGGGACAGGGGAATGAAAAACTGTTTTTT
size: .
V: TRBV2
D: TRBD1
J: TRBJ1-4

CDR3: CASSIAGLAGGHTDTQYF
DNA: TGTGCCAGTAGTATAGCTGGACTAGCGGGAGGCCACACAGATACGCAGTATTTT
size: .
V: TRBV19
D: TRBD2
J: TRBJ2-3

CDR3: CASSRRDRGSMNTEAFF
DNA: TGTGCCAGCAGCCGGAGGGACAGGGGTAGTATGAACACTGAAGCTTTCTTT
size: .
V: TRBV3-1/TRBV3-2
D: TRBD1
J: TRBJ1-1

CDR3: CASSLAQGVSGELFF
DNA: TGTGCCAGCAGCTTAGCACAGGGGGTATCCGGGGAGCTGTTTTTT
size: .
V: TRBV7-9
D: TRBD1
J: TRBJ2-2

CDR3: CAISPSGGAGETQYF
DNA: TGTGCCATCAGCCCTAGCGGGGGGGCCGGGGAGACCCAGTACTTC
size: few
V: TRBV10-3
D: TRBD2
J: TRBJ2-5

CDR3: CASSETTRSYNSPLHF
DNA: TGTGCCAGCAGTGAAACAACACGGAGCTATAATTCACCCCTCCACTTT
size: .
V: TRBV6-1
D: .
J: TRBJ1-6

CDR3: CASSYSLAGAYEQYF
DNA: TGTGCCAGCAGTTACTCACTAGCGGGTGCCTACGAGCAGTACTTC
size: .
V: TRBV6-2/TRBV6-3
D: TRBD2
J: TRBJ2-7

CDR3: CASSSLGGSYNEQFF
DNA: TGCGCCAGCAGCTCACTAGGGGGATCTTACAATGAGCAGTTCTTC
size: .
V: TRBV5-1
D: .
J: TRBJ2-1

CDR3: CASSPGLAGSYNEQFF
DNA: TGTGCCAGCTCACCAGGACTAGCGGGTTCCTACAATGAGCAGTTCTTC
size: once
V: TRBV18
D: TRBD2
J: TRBJ2-1

CDR3: CASSQEPDRDAFF
DNA: TGCGCCAGCAGCCAAGAGCCGGACAGGGACGCTTTCTTT
size: .
V: TRBV4-1
D: TRBD1
J: TRBJ1-1